Listed below are T cell receptor beta chains from one sample, sequenced in a study of T cells in Graves' hyperthyroidism and ophthalmopathy. TCRdb processed the multiplex PCR reads anew with MiXCR; each CDR3 protein has one entry. The sample has about 640,000 distinct CDR3 sequences, around 20% seen once; the top ten hold approximately 30%. The sample comprised blood. These receptors were collected from a man younger than 40 with Graves' ophthalmopathy. Both conserved end residues are part of each CDR3. A D gene is named only where the DNA matches it firmly. Not every row has a clone size; where given, it reads once, few, many or a size class.

V gene: TRBV30
J gene: TRBJ2-2
D gene: -
clone size: many
CDR3 DNA: TGTGCCTGGAGTACTGCTGTACAGGGACTGGGGGAGCTGTTTTTT
CDR3 protein: CAWSTAVQGLGELFF

V gene: TRBV7-2
J gene: TRBJ2-7
D gene: TRBD2
clone size: few
CDR3 DNA: TGTGCCAGCAGCAAACCCGGGACTACCAGCTCCTACGAGCAGTACTTC
CDR3 protein: CASSKPGTTSSYEQYF

V gene: TRBV4-3
J gene: TRBJ2-7
D gene: -
clone size: few
CDR3 DNA: TGCGCCAGCAGCCAAGATTTGAGCGCCCGTACCTACGAGCAGTACTTC
CDR3 protein: CASSQDLSARTYEQYF

V gene: TRBV19
J gene: TRBJ2-5
D gene: TRBD1
clone size: -
CDR3 DNA: TGTGCCAGTACCGCGACAGGGGGTTTAGAGACCCAGTACTTC
CDR3 protein: CASTATGGLETQYF

V gene: TRBV28
J gene: TRBJ1-2
D gene: -
clone size: many
CDR3 DNA: TGTGCCAGCAGCCCTTCCGGGGACGGTCTTAACTATGGCTACACCTTC
CDR3 protein: CASSPSGDGLNYGYTF

V gene: TRBV4-2
J gene: TRBJ1-2
D gene: -
clone size: few
CDR3 DNA: TGTGCCAGCAGCCAAGACGGTTACTATGGCTACACCTTC
CDR3 protein: CASSQDGYYGYTF

V gene: TRBV20-1
J gene: TRBJ2-1
D gene: TRBD2
clone size: -
CDR3 DNA: TGCAGTGCTAGAGATGGATCGCCTAGCGGGAAGACCGATGAGCAGTTCTTC
CDR3 protein: CSARDGSPSGKTDEQFF

V gene: TRBV28
J gene: TRBJ2-1
D gene: TRBD2
clone size: many
CDR3 DNA: TGTGCCAGCAGTTTTGCTAGCGGGAATGGCAATGAGCAGTTCTTC
CDR3 protein: CASSFASGNGNEQFF

V gene: TRBV29-1
J gene: TRBJ2-3
D gene: TRBD2
clone size: few
CDR3 DNA: TGCAGCGTTGACGCTGGGACTAGCGGGAATCCTACAGATACGCAGTATTTT
CDR3 protein: CSVDAGTSGNPTDTQYF

V gene: TRBV5-1
J gene: TRBJ2-3
D gene: -
clone size: many
CDR3 DNA: TGCGCCAGCAGCTTGGGGCTCGGGTCCGATACGCAGTATTTT
CDR3 protein: CASSLGLGSDTQYF

V gene: TRBV12-3/TRBV12-4
J gene: TRBJ1-2
D gene: -
clone size: -
CDR3 DNA: TGTGCCAGCAGCTTGGCTGGACTACGGGGTAGCTATGGCTACACCTTC
CDR3 protein: CASSLAGLRGSYGYTF

V gene: TRBV5-6
J gene: TRBJ2-5
D gene: -
clone size: -
CDR3 DNA: TGTGCCAGCGGGGGGTGGCAGGGAGAGACCCAGTACTTC
CDR3 protein: CASGGWQGETQYF

V gene: TRBV12-3/TRBV12-4
J gene: TRBJ2-1
D gene: -
clone size: many
CDR3 DNA: TGTGCCAGCTTTCGAACCGGACGGAACAATGAGCAGTTCTTC
CDR3 protein: CASFRTGRNNEQFF

V gene: TRBV11-2
J gene: TRBJ2-5
D gene: -
clone size: many
CDR3 DNA: TGTGCCAGCAGCTCCCGGACCCGAGAGACCCAGTACTTC
CDR3 protein: CASSSRTRETQYF

V gene: TRBV10-3
J gene: TRBJ1-2
D gene: -
clone size: many
CDR3 DNA: TGTGCCATCAGTGACACAGGGTCCTATGGCTACACCTTC
CDR3 protein: CAISDTGSYGYTF